Given below is one T cell receptor (beta chain) in context. This clone has more than one count but fewer than ten. What antigen it recognizes has not been identified. No qualities accompany the bases; no much larger clone lies one base away. This specimen belongs to a study of beta chain features in type 1 diabetes (dated 2018 in TCRdb). For the wider study: Patients and healthy donors did not differ in mean age, gender distribution, total cell number or subset yield. A total of around 110,000,000 sorted cells were examined across all samples, and a strong correlation was observed between cell number per subset and RNA yield. The study compared the TCRB repertoires of sorted circulating CD4+ T cell subsets in recently diagnosed type 1 diabetes patients with those in matched healthy donors. Regulatory and stem cell-like memory subsets were isolated from only 8 patients and 8 healthy donors, whereas naive and central memory subsets came from all 28 donors.

A single peripheral blood draw of approximately 110 mL on average was collected from each donor into heparinised tubes. A BD FACSAria II and a panel including CD45RO, CCR7, CD25, CD127, CD95 and CD27 were used to sort naive, central memory, regulatory and stem cell-like memory CD4+ T cells. Every sorted population had a purity above 98%. Right away, PBMCs were isolated by Lymphoprep density gradient centrifugation and were stained directly, with no culture step. Samples were stained and sorted in pairs, with one healthy donor and one patient per experiment, so that batch effects were minimized. The High Capacity cDNA Reverse Transcription Kit was used to reverse transcribe all of the isolated RNA, meaning that expressed TCRB transcripts were what got sequenced. Deep immunoSEQ sequencing was performed on naive, central memory and regulatory T cell samples, with an average of roughly 4 million total reads per sample. After sorted cells were lysed in RLT buffer, RNA was extracted with DNase-treated RNeasy Micro or Mini kits, with the choice depending on cell number. To prevent cross-contamination, each cell subset was processed individually, whereas patient and healthy donor samples were processed jointly. The immunoSEQ multiplex PCR was used to amplify TCRB sequences from cDNA, generating 87-bp fragments that spanned the CDR3 region. The amplicons were sequenced using the Illumina HiSeq platform. The paper's data handling went like this. Synthetic template baselines were used to correct PCR bias computationally, reads within Hamming distance 2 were collapsed together, and singletons that could not be merged were discarded. Reads were aligned against IMGT so that V, D and J genes, CDR3 length and insertions or deletions at six rearrangement sites could be assigned. Within each subset, clonotype counts were normalized to sorted cell number, and only after that were true diversity and Gini coefficients computed with the tcR R package. The overlap coefficient, calculated on TCRB nucleotide sequences, was used to quantify repertoire sharing. Out-of-frame TCRB sequences from naive cells were analyzed to stand in for the pre-selection repertoire. Drawn from immuneACCESS, this table holds only the in-frame rearrangements with V and J called that TCRdb kept. Clones are partly lost; checked studies trace under half to an unresolved V gene and leave the rest unexplained. The V and J calls and clone size come from that table; D and trimming were worked out from the DNA. The sample table contains 390,000 or so clones; only one count was recorded for approximately 15% of them. The ten largest clonotypes hold 0.035% to 0.04% of the sample.

Overall study results and their limits: Because the HLA sub-analyses included only small numbers of individuals, any influence of HLA type on TCRB rearrangement was left unresolved. In all four CD4+ subsets, TCRB CDR3 length was moderately but significantly shorter in type 1 diabetes patients. Shorter templates might be favored by PCR, yet because patient and control samples were amplified and corrected together, any such skew would affect both groups equally. Because cDNA was sequenced instead of genomic DNA, activated cells with high expression could be over-represented, although the groups did not differ in activation or CD3 levels. Naive, central memory and regulatory TCRB repertoires appeared more similar among patients than among healthy donors. At VDJ recombination sites, patients with type 1 diabetes made fewer insertions and deleted more nucleotides, a pattern implying thymic rearrangement abnormalities.

The junction shows trimming of 1 base on V and 0 bases on J, plus 8 bases between the germline ends. Taken from the germline V gene (reference sequence), the CDR1 and CDR2 loops are SEHNR and FQNEAQ. Spanning cysteine to phenylalanine, the CDR3 consists of 15 amino acids. The only DNA kept is the CDR3, 45 bases in frame from the first base. The sequencing input was naive CD4+ T cells from blood. The sample's cell subset or site, from its label and the paper: true naive CD4+ T cells. The receptor was isolated from a man aged 25 to 45 in good health. The sequence links TRBV7-9 to TRBJ2-3, with TRBD1 as a weak D call on 5 bases. The sequenced DNA: TGTGCCAGCAGCTTAGAGGGGCGTAGCACAGATACGCAGTATTTT. It is translated as CASSLEGRSTDTQYF.